The rows below give T cell receptor beta chains drawn from one sample of a study of PD-1 blockade in classical Hodgkin lymphoma. This table comes from immunoSEQ multiplex PCR, and its TCRdb copy is limited to in-frame clones, with some not included. This table has tens of thousands of clones, roughly 77% appearing once. Here the sequenced sample was peripheral blood mononuclear cells (PBMCs), taken before the fourth cycle of nivolumab. The receptor set was obtained from a human donor with classical Hodgkin lymphoma. Each CDR3 is given without its conserved first and last residue. Clone size is shown for a subset of rows, as once, few, many or a class of expanded clone.

- | TRBV19 | ASTQNPLGLAAYNEQF
- | TRBV5-1 | ASSSGTGAYGYT
- | TRBV27 | ASTQLPGGNTIY
- | TRBV30 | AWSATGSAQH
- | TRBV5-6 | ASSRYGPGYT
- | TRBV10-3 | AIGSTGSSGNTIY
- | TRBV21-1 | ASSKDALGPQETQY
- | TRBV15 | ATSTYEQY
once | TRBV6-1 | ASRKGGNKETQY
- | TRBV27 | ASSLFSYNEQF
- | TRBV10-1 | ASRAVRGTGELF
- | TRBV5-4 | ASLRSPDTEAF
- | TRBV5-1 | ASTRTGTSASYEQY
- | TRBV5-1 | ASRYPRDSEETQY
few | TRBV7-9 | ASSLRLPTNEKLF
few | TRBV28 | ASNLQATGELF
few | TRBV6-1 | ASSAGHATTQY
medium-sized | TRBV9 | ASSPRGGTGELF
- | TRBV18 | ASSLRSGGINTGELF
- | TRBV29-1 | SVDPTGLGEQY
once | TRBV30 | AWRRQNTEAF
- | TRBV20-1 | SPTTGGEQY
- | TRBV6-4 | ASSDGENYGYT
- | TRBV6-6 | ASSYSFGTDSYEQY
- | TRBV5-1 | ASSFGRGDTGELF
- | TRBV19 | ASRNPDRVNGYT